This T cell receptor beta chain was documented in a study of blood T cell repertoires in COVID-19. Study-wide context: Specimens from acute and convalescent COVID-19 originated in the United States, Italy and Spain. Sample material is recorded as cDNA or gDNA derived from T cells, B-cell-depleted T cells, or PBMCs.

The CDR3 is made up of 14 amino acids. Trimming took 6 bases from V and 5 from J; bases not matched to a gene: 7. The V gene's germline CDR1 is PRHDT and CDR2 FYEKMQ (reference sequence). In the authors' methods: Quantification of nucleated cells was approximated via reference gene primer amplification. Sequencing used immunoSEQ multiplex PCR; TCRdb keeps in-frame clones, though not all of them. The DNA gave D and trimming, while V, J and clone size come from that table. Counted here are over 80,000 clones, approximately 91% occurring once; the ten biggest clones make up about 2.9%. Sequencing was performed on peripheral blood. The TCR sequence derives from an elderly woman with acute or convalescent COVID-19. V is TRBV13 and J is TRBJ2-7; 10 nucleotides align to TRBD2. CDR3 loop: CASSSLAGIDEQYF. Written as DNA, the CDR3 is TGTGCCAGCAGTTCACTAGCGGGAATTGACGAGCAGTACTTC.